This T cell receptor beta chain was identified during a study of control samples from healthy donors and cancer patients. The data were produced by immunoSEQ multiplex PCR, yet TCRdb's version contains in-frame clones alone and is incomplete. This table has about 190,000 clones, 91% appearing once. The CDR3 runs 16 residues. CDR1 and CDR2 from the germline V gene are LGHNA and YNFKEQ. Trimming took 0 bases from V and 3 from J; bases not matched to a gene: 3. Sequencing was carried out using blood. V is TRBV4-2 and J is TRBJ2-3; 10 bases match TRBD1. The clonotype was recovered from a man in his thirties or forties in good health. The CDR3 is CASSQDRTGGTDTQYF. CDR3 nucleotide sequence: TGTGCCAGCAGCCAAGATAGGACAGGGGGAACAGATACGCAGTATTTT.